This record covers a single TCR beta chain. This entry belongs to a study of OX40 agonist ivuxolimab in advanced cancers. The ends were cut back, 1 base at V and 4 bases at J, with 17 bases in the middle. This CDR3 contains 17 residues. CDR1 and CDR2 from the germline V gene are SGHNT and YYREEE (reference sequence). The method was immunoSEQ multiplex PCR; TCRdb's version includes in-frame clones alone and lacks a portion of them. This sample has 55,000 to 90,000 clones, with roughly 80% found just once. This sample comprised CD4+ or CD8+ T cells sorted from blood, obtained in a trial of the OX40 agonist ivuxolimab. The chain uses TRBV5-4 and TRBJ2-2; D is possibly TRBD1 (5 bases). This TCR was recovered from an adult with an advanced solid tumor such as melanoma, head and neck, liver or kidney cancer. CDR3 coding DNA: TGTGCCAGCAGCTTGAAGGCGCAGGGCAGATTCACCGGGGAGCTGTTTTTT. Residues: CASSLKAQGRFTGELFF.